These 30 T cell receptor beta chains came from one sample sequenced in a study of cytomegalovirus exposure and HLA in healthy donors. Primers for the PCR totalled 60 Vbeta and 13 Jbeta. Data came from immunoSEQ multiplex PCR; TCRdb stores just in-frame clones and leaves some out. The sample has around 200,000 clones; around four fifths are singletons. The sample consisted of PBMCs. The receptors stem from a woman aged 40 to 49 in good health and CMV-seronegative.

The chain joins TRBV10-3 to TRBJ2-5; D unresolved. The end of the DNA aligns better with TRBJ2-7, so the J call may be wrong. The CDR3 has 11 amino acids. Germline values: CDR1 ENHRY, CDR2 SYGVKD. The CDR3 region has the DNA TGTGCCATCAGTGAGTCTTCCGAGCAGTACTTC. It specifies CAISESSEQYF.

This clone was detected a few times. The DNA for the CDR3 is TGTGCCAGCAGCTTACCCCCCCTAGTCAATGAGCAGTTCTTC. As protein: CASSLPPLVNEQFF. The chain uses TRBV7-9 and TRBJ2-1; D is ambiguous. Per the germline V gene, CDR1 is SEHNR and CDR2 is FQNEAQ (reference sequence). V dropped 2 bases and J dropped 6 bases, with 11 bases sitting between them. The CDR3 totals 14 residues. The complete variable domain, with remaining parts taken from reference TRBV7-9 and TRBJ2-1, reads DTGVSQNPRHKITKRGQNVTFRCDPISEHNRLYWYRQTLGQGPEFLTYFQNEAQLEKSRLLSDRFSAERPKGSFSTLEIQRTEQGDSAMYLCASSLPPLVNEQFFGPGTRLTVL.

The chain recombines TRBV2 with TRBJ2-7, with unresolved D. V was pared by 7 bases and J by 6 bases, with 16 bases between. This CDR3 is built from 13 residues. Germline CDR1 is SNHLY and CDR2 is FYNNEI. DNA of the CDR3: TGTGCCAGCACCCCCGTCCAGGCGAGCGAGCAGTACTTC. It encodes CASTPVQASEQYF.

The CDR3 nucleotides are TGTGCCATCAGTGAGGGGGCGTTCTACAATCAGCCCCAGCATTTT. Translating gives CAISEGAFYNQPQHF. This chain links TRBV10-3 with TRBJ1-5; possibly TRBD1 for D (5 bases). V lost 2 bases and J lost 3, with 11 bases in between. The CDR3 runs to 15 residues. The V gene's germline CDR1 is ENHRY and CDR2 SYGVKD.

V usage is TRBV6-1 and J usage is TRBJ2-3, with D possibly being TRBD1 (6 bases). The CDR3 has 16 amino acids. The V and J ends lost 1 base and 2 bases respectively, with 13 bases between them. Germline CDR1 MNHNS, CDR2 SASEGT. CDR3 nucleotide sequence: TGTGCCAGCAGTGAAGACGGGACACATTACACAGATACGCAGTATTTT. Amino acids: CASSEDGTHYTDTQYF.

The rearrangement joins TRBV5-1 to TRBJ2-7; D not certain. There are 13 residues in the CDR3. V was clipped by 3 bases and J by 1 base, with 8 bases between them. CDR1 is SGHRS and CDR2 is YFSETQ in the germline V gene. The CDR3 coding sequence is TGCGCCAGCAGCTCGGGTTCGTCCTACGAGCAGTACTTC. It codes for CASSSGSSYEQYF.

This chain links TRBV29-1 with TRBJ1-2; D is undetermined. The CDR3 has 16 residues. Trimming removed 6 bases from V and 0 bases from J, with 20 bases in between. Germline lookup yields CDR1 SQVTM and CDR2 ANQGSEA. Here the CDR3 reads CSVRAARGGTNYGYTF. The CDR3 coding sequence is TGCAGCGTCCGCGCTGCACGGGGTGGAACTAACTATGGCTACACCTTC.

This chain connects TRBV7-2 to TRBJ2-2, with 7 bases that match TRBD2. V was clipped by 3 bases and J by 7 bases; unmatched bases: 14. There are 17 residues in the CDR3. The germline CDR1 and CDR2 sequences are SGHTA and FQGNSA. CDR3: CASSLRSVASGSGELFF. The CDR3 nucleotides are TGTGCCAGCAGCTTGAGGTCGGTAGCTAGCGGAAGCGGGGAGCTGTTTTTT. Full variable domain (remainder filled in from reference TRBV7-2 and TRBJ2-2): GAGVSQSPSNKVTEKGKDVELRCDPISGHTALYWYRQSLGQGLEFLIYFQGNSAPDKSGLPSDRFSAERTGGSVSTLTIQRTQQEDSAVYLCASSLRSVASGSGELFFGEGSRLTVL.

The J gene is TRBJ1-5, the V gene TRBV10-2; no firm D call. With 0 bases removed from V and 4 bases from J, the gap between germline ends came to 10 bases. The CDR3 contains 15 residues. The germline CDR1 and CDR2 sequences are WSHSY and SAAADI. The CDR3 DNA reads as TGCGCCAGCAGTGAGTCAGCAGGCAAGAATCAGCCCCAGCATTTT. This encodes CASSESAGKNQPQHF.

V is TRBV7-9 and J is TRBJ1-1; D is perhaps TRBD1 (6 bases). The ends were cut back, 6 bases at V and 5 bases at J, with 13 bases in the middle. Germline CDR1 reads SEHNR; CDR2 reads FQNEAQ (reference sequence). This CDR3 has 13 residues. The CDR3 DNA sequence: TGTGCCAGCAGAACACAGGGTTTGACTGAAGCTTTCTTT. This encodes CASRTQGLTEAFF.

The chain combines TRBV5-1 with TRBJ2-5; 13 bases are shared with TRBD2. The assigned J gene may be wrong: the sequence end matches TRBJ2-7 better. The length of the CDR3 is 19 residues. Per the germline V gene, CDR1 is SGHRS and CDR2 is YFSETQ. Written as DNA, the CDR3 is TGCGCCAGCAGCTCCCAACCCGGACTAGCGGGAGAGAACAACTACGAGCAGTACTTC. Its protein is CASSSQPGLAGENNYEQYF.

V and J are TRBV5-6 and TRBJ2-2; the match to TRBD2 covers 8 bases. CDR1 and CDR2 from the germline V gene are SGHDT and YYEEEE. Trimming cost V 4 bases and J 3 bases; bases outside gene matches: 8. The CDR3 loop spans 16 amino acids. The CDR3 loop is CASSARGLGDTGELFF. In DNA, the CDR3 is TGTGCCAGCAGCGCGAGGGGACTAGGGGACACCGGGGAGCTGTTTTTT.

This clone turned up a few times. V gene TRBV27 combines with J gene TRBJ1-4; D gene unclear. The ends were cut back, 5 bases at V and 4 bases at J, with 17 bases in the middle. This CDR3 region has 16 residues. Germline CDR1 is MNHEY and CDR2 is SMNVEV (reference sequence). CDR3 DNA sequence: TGTGCCAGCAGTCCCTCACCTAATCGTAATAATGAAAAACTGTTTTTT. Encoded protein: CASSPSPNRNNEKLFF.

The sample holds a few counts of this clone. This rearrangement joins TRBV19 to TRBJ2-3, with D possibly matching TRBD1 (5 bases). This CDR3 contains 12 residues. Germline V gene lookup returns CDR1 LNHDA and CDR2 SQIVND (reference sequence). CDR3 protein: CATSRGTDTQYF. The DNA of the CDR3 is TGTGCAACCTCCAGGGGCACAGATACGCAGTATTTT.

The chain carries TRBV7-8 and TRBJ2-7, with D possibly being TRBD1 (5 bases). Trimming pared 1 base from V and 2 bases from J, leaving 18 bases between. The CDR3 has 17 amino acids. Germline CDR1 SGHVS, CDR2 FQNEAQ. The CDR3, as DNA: TGTGCCAGCAGCTTAGGCCCAGGGCTGGGCCTCACCTACGAGCAGTACTTC. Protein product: CASSLGPGLGLTYEQYF.

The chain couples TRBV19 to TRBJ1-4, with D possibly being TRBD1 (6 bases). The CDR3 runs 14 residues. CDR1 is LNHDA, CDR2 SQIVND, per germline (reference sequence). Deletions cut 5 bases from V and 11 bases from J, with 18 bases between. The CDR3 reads CASSRGGRPRKLFF. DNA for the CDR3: TGTGCCAGTAGTCGGGGGGGGCGCCCGCGGAAACTGTTTTTT.

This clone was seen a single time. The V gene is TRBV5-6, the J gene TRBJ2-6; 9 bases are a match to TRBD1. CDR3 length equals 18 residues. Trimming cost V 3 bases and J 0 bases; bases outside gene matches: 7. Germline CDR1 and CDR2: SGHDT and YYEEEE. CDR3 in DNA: TGTGCCAGCAGCTCTTACAGGGGGCGTTACTCTGGGGCCAACGTCCTGACTTTC. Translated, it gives CASSSYRGRYSGANVLTF.

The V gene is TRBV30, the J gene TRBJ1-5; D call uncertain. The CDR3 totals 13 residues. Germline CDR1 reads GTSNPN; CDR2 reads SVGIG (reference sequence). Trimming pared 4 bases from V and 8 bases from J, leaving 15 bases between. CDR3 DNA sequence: TGTGCCTGGAACCCCGGGTTCGGGAAGCCCCAGCATTTT. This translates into CAWNPGFGKPQHF.

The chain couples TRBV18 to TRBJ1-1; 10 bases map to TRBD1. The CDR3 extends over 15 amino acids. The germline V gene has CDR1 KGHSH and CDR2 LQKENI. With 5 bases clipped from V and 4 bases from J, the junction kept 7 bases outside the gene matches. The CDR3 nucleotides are TGTGCCAGCTCAGAGTTGGGACAGGGGAGCACTGAAGCTTTCTTT. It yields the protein CASSELGQGSTEAFF.

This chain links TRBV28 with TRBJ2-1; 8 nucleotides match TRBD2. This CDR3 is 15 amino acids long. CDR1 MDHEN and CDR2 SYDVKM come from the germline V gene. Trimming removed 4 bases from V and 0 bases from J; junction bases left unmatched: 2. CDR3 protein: CASSSGGYSYNEQFF. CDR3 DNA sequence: TGTGCCAGCAGTTCGGGGGGGTACTCCTACAATGAGCAGTTCTTC.

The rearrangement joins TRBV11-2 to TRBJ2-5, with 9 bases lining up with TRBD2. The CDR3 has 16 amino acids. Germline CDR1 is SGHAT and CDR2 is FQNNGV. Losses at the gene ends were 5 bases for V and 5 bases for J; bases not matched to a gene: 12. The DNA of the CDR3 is TGTGCCAGCAGCGTTCCGGGACTAGCTGCGAGGGAGACCCAGTACTTC. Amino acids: CASSVPGLAARETQYF.

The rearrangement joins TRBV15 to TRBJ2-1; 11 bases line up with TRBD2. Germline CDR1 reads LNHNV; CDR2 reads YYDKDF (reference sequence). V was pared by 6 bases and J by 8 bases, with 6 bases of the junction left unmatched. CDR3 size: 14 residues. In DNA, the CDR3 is TGTGCCACCAGTCCGGGACTAGCGGAACATGAGCAGTTCTTC. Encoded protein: CATSPGLAEHEQFF.

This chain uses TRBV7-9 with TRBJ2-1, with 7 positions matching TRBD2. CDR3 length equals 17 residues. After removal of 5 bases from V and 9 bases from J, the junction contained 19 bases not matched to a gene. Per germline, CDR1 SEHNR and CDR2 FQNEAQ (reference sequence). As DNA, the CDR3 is TGTGCCAGCAGCCCTAGCCTGGGGCGGGAGAGTCATAGTGAGCAGTTCTTC. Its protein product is CASSPSLGRESHSEQFF.

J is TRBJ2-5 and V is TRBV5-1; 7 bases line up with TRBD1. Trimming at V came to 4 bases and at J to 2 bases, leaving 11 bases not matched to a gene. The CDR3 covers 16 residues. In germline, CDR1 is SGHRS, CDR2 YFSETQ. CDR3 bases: TGCGCCAGCAGCATACCGACAGGGTCGATACAAGAGACCCAGTACTTC. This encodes CASSIPTGSIQETQYF. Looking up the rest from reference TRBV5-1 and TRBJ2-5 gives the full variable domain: KAGVTQTPRYLIKTRGQQVTLSCSPISGHRSVSWYQQTPGQGLQFLFEYFSETQRNKGNFPGRFSGRQFSNSRSEMNVSTLELGDSALYLCASSIPTGSIQETQYFGPGTRLLVL.

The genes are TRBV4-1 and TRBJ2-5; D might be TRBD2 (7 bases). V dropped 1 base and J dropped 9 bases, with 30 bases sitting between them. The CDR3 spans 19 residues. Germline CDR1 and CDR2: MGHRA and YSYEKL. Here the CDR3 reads CASSQAGGLGMYPGRSQYF. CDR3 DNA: TGCGCCAGCAGCCAAGCGGGGGGCCTAGGAATGTACCCAGGAAGGTCCCAGTACTTC.

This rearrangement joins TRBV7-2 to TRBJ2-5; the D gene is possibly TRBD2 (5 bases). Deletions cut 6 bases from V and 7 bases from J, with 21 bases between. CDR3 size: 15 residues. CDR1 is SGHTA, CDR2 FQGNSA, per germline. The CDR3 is CASSSEFGGKRTQYF. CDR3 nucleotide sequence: TGTGCCAGCAGTTCGGAATTCGGAGGAAAGAGGACCCAGTACTTC.

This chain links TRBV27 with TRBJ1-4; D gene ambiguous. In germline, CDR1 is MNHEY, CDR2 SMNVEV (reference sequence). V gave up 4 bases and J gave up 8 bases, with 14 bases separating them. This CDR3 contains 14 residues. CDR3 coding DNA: TGTGCCAGCAGTTCGGTTCTGAAGGAGGAAAAACTGTTTTTT. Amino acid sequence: CASSSVLKEEKLFF.

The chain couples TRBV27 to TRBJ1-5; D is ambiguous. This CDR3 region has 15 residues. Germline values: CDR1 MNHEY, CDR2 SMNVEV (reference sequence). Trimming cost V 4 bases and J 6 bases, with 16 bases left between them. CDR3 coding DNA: TGTGCCAGCAGTTCCATAGGCGGAGGGCGTCAGCCCCAGCATTTT. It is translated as CASSSIGGGRQPQHF.

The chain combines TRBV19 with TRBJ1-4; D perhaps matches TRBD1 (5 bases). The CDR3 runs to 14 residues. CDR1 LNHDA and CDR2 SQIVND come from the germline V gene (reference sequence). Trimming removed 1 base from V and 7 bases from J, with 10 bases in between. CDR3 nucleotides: TGTGCCAGTAGTATAGGACTCGGGGGTGAAAAACTGTTTTTT. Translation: CASSIGLGGEKLFF.

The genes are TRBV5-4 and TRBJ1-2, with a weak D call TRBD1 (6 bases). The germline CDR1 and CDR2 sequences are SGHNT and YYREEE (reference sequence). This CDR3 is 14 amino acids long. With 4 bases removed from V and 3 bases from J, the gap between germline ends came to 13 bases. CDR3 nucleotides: TGTGCCAGCAGCACGAAACAGGGACACTATGGCTACACCTTC. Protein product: CASSTKQGHYGYTF. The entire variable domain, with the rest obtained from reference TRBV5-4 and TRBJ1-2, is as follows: ETGVTQSPTHLIKTRGQQVTLRCSSQSGHNTVSWYQQALGQGPQFIFQYYREEENGRGNFPPRFSGLQFPNYSSELNVNALELDDSALYLCASSTKQGHYGYTFGSGTRLTVV.